This T cell receptor beta chain was profiled in a study of CD8+ T cells in alopecia areata. The CDR3 has 14 amino acids. V was clipped by 4 bases and J by 5 bases; unmatched bases: 5. Germline V gene lookup returns CDR1 MGHRA and CDR2 YSYEKL. As the sequencing template, cDNA was produced by extracting RNA and reverse transcribing it. Profiled with immunoSEQ multiplex PCR; TCRdb holds only in-frame clones, not every one. The data hold some 120,000 clones, with 61% observed a single time. As for treatment: oral pan-JAK inhibitor, 5-10 mg twice daily. Researchers gathered lesional scalp punch biopsies and peripheral blood from patients with alopecia areata.

V and J are TRBV4-1 and TRBJ2-5; 9 nucleotides align to TRBD1. This receptor was obtained from a human donor with alopecia areata. The source was CD4+ T cells sorted from blood, collected at week 4, from a patient treated with tofacitinib. The CDR3 region has the DNA TGCGCCAGCAGCCCACAGGGGGCGTATGAGACCCAGTACTTC. It specifies CASSPQGAYETQYF.